Below, 29 T cell receptor beta chains from the same sample are listed, as sequenced in a study of CD8 T cells in Susac syndrome. An amount of RNA that ranged from roughly 0.45 to 1 ug was reverse transcribed with random hexamers. TCRdb fed the immunoSEQ multiplex PCR reads into MiXCR, producing one record per CDR3 protein. Of hundreds of thousands of distinct CDR3 sequences in the sample, 85% to 95% were seen once. The sample was CD4+ T cells from PBMCs. These receptor sequences come from a human donor with multiple sclerosis.

This clonotype appeared once. The chain couples TRBV12-3 or TRBV12-4 to TRBJ2-3; a possible D gene is TRBD2 (7 bases). The CDR3 totals 14 residues. V was cut by 3 bases and J by 5 bases, with 12 bases left in between. CDR3 bases: TGTGCCAGCAGTTTTGGGGGGGCTGAAGATACGCAGTATTTT. Translation: CASSFGGAEDTQYF.

This clonotype has just a few counts. The V and J genes are TRBV7-2 and TRBJ2-5, with a possible D match to TRBD2 (6 bases). The V gene lost 8 bases and the J gene lost 5 bases, with 9 bases spanning the gap. This CDR3 comprises 11 residues. The germline CDR1 and CDR2 sequences are SGHTA and FQGNSA. The CDR3 sequence is CASGREETQYF. CDR3 coding DNA: TGTGCCAGCGGACGGGAGGAGACCCAGTACTTC.

The rearrangement joins TRBV28 to TRBJ2-2; 7 bases align to TRBD1. With 3 bases clipped from V and 7 bases from J, the junction kept 11 bases outside the gene matches. The CDR3 extends over 16 amino acids. CDR1 is MDHEN and CDR2 is SYDVKM in the germline V gene. In DNA, the CDR3 is TGTGCCAGCAGTTTTTACAGGGGTGAACTCGGCGGGGAGCTGTTTTTT. Translation gives CASSFYRGELGGELFF.

The V and J genes are TRBV4-2 and TRBJ1-2, with D unclear. Trimming took off 1 base at V and 4 bases at J, with 7 bases between the two ends. Germline loops: CDR1 LGHNA, CDR2 YNFKEQ. This CDR3 spans 13 amino acids. The DNA of the CDR3 is TGTGCCAGCAGCCAAGCTCCAGCCTATGGCTACACCTTC. This gives the protein CASSQAPAYGYTF.

This clonotype was counted once. The chain has TRBV4-1 and TRBJ2-5; D is tentatively TRBD1 or TRBD2 (6 bases each). With 4 bases removed from V and 4 bases from J, the gap between germline ends came to 10 bases. Germline values: CDR1 MGHRA, CDR2 YSYEKL. The CDR3 spans 13 residues. The CDR3 is CASSPGGGETQYF. DNA of the CDR3: TGCGCCAGCAGCCCTGGAGGGGGAGAGACCCAGTACTTC.

The gene calls are TRBV29-1 and TRBJ1-1; no firm D call. The V gene lost 7 bases and the J gene lost 3 bases, with 12 bases spanning the gap. This CDR3 is built from 12 residues. CDR1 and CDR2 from the germline V gene are SQVTM and ANQGSEA. The CDR3: CSAQGRYTEAFF. In nucleotides, the CDR3 is TGCAGCGCCCAAGGGAGATACACTGAAGCTTTCTTT.

The rearrangement links TRBV30 to TRBJ2-1; 12 nucleotides align to TRBD2. This CDR3 has 15 amino acids. Germline V gene sequence: CDR1 GTSNPN, CDR2 SVGIG (reference sequence). J was trimmed by 6 bases and V by 3 bases; bases with no gene match: 6. The CDR3 spells CAWSVGLAGRNEQFF. Written as DNA, the CDR3 is TGTGCCTGGAGCGTCGGACTAGCGGGACGCAATGAGCAGTTCTTC.

V is TRBV29-1 and J is TRBJ2-2; 8 nucleotides line up with TRBD1. J gave up 3 bases and V 5 bases, and 5 bases lay outside the gene matches. In germline, CDR1 is SQVTM, CDR2 ANQGSEA. CDR3 size: 14 residues. CDR3: CSVRPGGDTGELFF. For the CDR3, the DNA is TGCAGCGTTCGTCCAGGGGGCGACACCGGGGAGCTGTTTTTT.

V gene TRBV30 combines with J gene TRBJ1-6; the D gene is possibly TRBD1 (5 bases). The length of the CDR3 is 14 residues. Per the germline V gene, CDR1 is GTSNPN and CDR2 is SVGIG (reference sequence). Trimming removed 3 bases at V and 8 bases at J, with 14 bases between. The CDR3 sequence: CAWSAGTADSPLHF. In DNA form, the CDR3 reads TGTGCCTGGAGCGCCGGGACCGCTGATTCACCCCTCCACTTT.

The V gene is TRBV30, the J gene TRBJ2-2, with TRBD1 identical over 8 bases. Germline V gene data show CDR1 as GTSNPN and CDR2 as SVGIG (reference sequence). Unmatched junction bases numbered 4, after V lost 0 bases and J lost 1 base. The CDR3 sequence is 16 residues long. Here the CDR3 reads CAWSVRTGGNTGELFF. CDR3 sequence (DNA): TGTGCCTGGAGTGTACGAACAGGGGGGAACACCGGGGAGCTGTTTTTT. Supplemented by reference TRBV30 and TRBJ2-2, the full variable domain reads SQTIHQWPATLVQPVGSPLSLECTVEGTSNPNLYWYRQAAGRGLQLLFYSVGIGQISSEVPQNLSASRPQDRQFILSSKKLLLSDSGFYLCAWSVRTGGNTGELFFGEGSRLTVL.

The gene calls are TRBV6-1 and TRBJ2-3; D gene uncertain. The germline gives CDR1 MNHNS, CDR2 SASEGT. The CDR3 is 12 residues long. V lost 6 bases, J lost 6 bases, and 10 bases lay in between. The CDR3 loop is CASSLSLDTQYF. The CDR3 DNA reads TGTGCCAGCAGCCTAAGTCTGGATACGCAGTATTTT.

The CDR3 region has the DNA TGTGCCAGCTCGGGACAGGTGAAGGCCGGGGAGCTGTTTTTT. Translating it yields CASSGQVKAGELFF. The V call is TRBV18, the J call TRBJ2-2; the match to TRBD1 covers 8 bases. This CDR3 contains 14 residues. Germline values: CDR1 KGHSH, CDR2 LQKENI. Trimming cost V 6 bases and J 6 bases; bases outside gene matches: 6.

V gene TRBV3-1 combines with J gene TRBJ1-1; D not resolved. Per germline, CDR1 LGHDT and CDR2 YNNKEL (reference sequence). Trimming removed 4 bases from V and 5 bases from J, with 17 bases in between. This CDR3 spans 15 amino acids. The CDR3 spells CASSLGSYQGTEAFF. The CDR3 nucleotides read TGTGCCAGCAGCCTGGGGTCTTACCAAGGGACTGAAGCTTTCTTT. Together with reference TRBV3-1 and TRBJ1-1, the CDR3 gives the full variable domain: DTAVSQTPKYLVTQMGNDKSIKCEQNLGHDTMYWYKQDSKKFLKIMFSYNNKELIINETVPNRFSPKSPDKAHLNLHINSLELGDSAVYFCASSLGSYQGTEAFFGQGTRLTVV.

This sequence joins TRBV5-1 and TRBJ2-7; 10 nucleotides agree with TRBD1. The CDR3 is 15 amino acids. Unmatched junction bases numbered 11, after V lost 8 bases and J lost 3 bases. Germline lookup yields CDR1 SGHRS and CDR2 YFSETQ. The DNA of the CDR3 is TGCGCCAGACCGGCGCCCCGGGACAGGGGCTACGAGCAGTACGTC. Translation gives CARPAPRDRGYEQYV.

This clonotype was recorded only once. V usage is TRBV12-5 and J usage is TRBJ2-1, with D perhaps TRBD1 or TRBD2 (5 bases each). The germline V gene encodes CDR1 LGHNT and CDR2 FRNRAP. V lost 7 bases, J lost 7 bases, and 17 bases lay in between. The CDR3 loop spans 14 amino acids. The CDR3 here is CASVAGAGGNEQFF. As DNA, the CDR3 is TGTGCTAGTGTAGCCGGGGCAGGTGGGAATGAGCAGTTCTTC.

The rearrangement links TRBV2 to TRBJ1-5; no reliable D call. Germline CDR1 SNHLY, CDR2 FYNNEI. The CDR3 length is 12 residues. The V gene lost 4 bases and the J gene lost 9 bases, with 10 bases spanning the gap. The CDR3 DNA reads TGTGCCAGCAGTGCGGCTACCGGGCCCCAGCATTTT. Residues: CASSAATGPQHF.

This clonotype was detected only once. The chain recombines TRBV27 with TRBJ2-7; 9 nucleotides agree with TRBD1. The CDR3 loop spans 14 amino acids. The V gene's germline CDR1 is MNHEY and CDR2 SMNVEV (reference sequence). The V gene end was trimmed by 1 base and the J gene end by 6 bases; junction bases not matched to a gene: 4. DNA of the CDR3: TGTGCCAGCAGTTTATGGGGACAGGGACGCGAGCAGTACTTC. Amino acids: CASSLWGQGREQYF.

This chain joins TRBV7-2 and TRBJ2-1, with D possibly being TRBD1 (5 bases). Germline V gene sequence: CDR1 SGHTA, CDR2 FQGNSA. CDR3 length: 14 residues. Trimming removed 0 bases at V and 15 bases at J, with 18 bases between. The CDR3 loop reads CASSLASIPQGAFF. The CDR3 DNA is TGTGCCAGCAGCTTAGCTTCGATCCCGCAGGGCGCGTTCTTC.

The chain couples TRBV25-1 to TRBJ2-3; possibly TRBD2 for D (6 bases). This CDR3 region has 13 residues. The germline V gene encodes CDR1 MGHDK and CDR2 SYGVNS. V lost 7 bases to trimming and J lost 8 bases, with 16 bases between them. DNA for the CDR3: TGTGCCAGCACCACGGAGGGGTGGGGTACGCAGTATTTT. Its protein product is CASTTEGWGTQYF.

The genes are TRBV12-3 or TRBV12-4 and TRBJ2-7; D possibly corresponds to TRBD1 (6 bases). The CDR3 is made up of 12 amino acids. Between the trimmed V and J ends, which lost 6 bases and 6 bases, there was a span of 12 bases. The CDR3 DNA reads TGTGCCAGCAGCTCGGACAGCCGCGAGCAGTACGTC. Translated: CASSSDSREQYV.

This clonotype has only one observation. The chain uses TRBV29-1 and TRBJ2-5; D gene ambiguous. The CDR3 loop spans 12 amino acids. CDR1 SQVTM and CDR2 ANQGSEA come from the germline V gene. Trimming cost V 3 bases and J 4 bases, with 9 bases left between them. The CDR3 loop reads CSVDIVGETQYF. DNA for the CDR3: TGCAGCGTTGATATTGTGGGAGAGACCCAGTACTTC.

The chain recombines TRBV19 with TRBJ1-4; possible D gene TRBD1, 5 bases. The ends were cut back, 8 bases at V and 0 bases at J, with 13 bases in the middle. The CDR3 runs 15 residues. Germline CDR1 reads LNHDA; CDR2 reads SQIVND (reference sequence). The CDR3 reads CASGDYEPTNEKLFF. The CDR3 nucleotides are TGTGCCAGTGGGGACTACGAGCCAACTAATGAAAAACTGTTTTTT.

The chain carries TRBV7-2 and TRBJ2-5; perhaps TRBD2 as D (7 bases). The V end lost 3 bases, the J end lost 4 bases, and 15 bases lay between the germline ends. CDR3 size: 15 residues. The germline V gene has CDR1 SGHTA and CDR2 FQGNSA. DNA for the CDR3: TGTGCCAGCAGCTTCGGGGGGCAGGGACGAGAGACCCAGTACTTC. It yields the protein CASSFGGQGRETQYF.

This chain links TRBV30 with TRBJ2-4; D is ambiguous. The CDR3 loop spans 14 amino acids. The V end lost 5 bases, the J end lost 3 bases, and 14 bases lay between the germline ends. Germline V gene data show CDR1 as GTSNPN and CDR2 as SVGIG (reference sequence). The CDR3 loop reads CAWGPSWGKNIQYF. CDR3 nucleotides: TGTGCCTGGGGGCCCTCTTGGGGCAAAAACATTCAGTACTTC.

This chain links TRBV12-3 or TRBV12-4 with TRBJ1-1; TRBD1 is a possible D gene (5 bases). The CDR3 has 13 residues. Trimming cost V 1 base and J 11 bases, with 14 bases left between them. The CDR3 protein is CASSLEAGTSAFF. The CDR3 DNA sequence: TGTGCCAGCAGTTTAGAGGCAGGGACGTCGGCTTTCTTT.

The rearrangement links TRBV29-1 to TRBJ1-2, with D hard to call. Per the germline V gene, CDR1 is SQVTM and CDR2 is ANQGSEA. The CDR3 has 10 amino acids. V lost 5 bases and J 6 bases, leaving 7 bases between the germline ends. CDR3 sequence reads: CSVYRNGYTF. The CDR3 coding sequence is TGCAGCGTTTATAGGAATGGCTACACCTTC.

The V and J genes are TRBV5-6 and TRBJ1-2, with D possibly being TRBD1 (5 bases). The CDR3 runs 12 residues. Germline V gene sequence: CDR1 SGHDT, CDR2 YYEEEE. V lost 3 bases, J lost 7 bases, and 10 bases lay in between. The CDR3 DNA sequence: TGTGCCAGCAGCTACGGGACGAGTGGCTACACCTTC. This encodes CASSYGTSGYTF. The full variable domain, rest sourced from reference TRBV5-6 and TRBJ1-2, is DAGVTQSPTHLIKTRGQQVTLRCSPKSGHDTVSWYQQALGQGPQFIFQYYEEEERQRGNFPDRFSGHQFPNYSSELNVNALLLGDSALYLCASSYGTSGYTFGSGTRLTVV.

This chain uses TRBV12-3 or TRBV12-4 with TRBJ2-6; 9 nucleotides agree with TRBD2. The CDR3 runs to 17 residues. Trimming removed 6 bases from V and 0 bases from J; junction bases left unmatched: 6. This CDR3 is CASSLAGLYSGANVLTF. CDR3 bases: TGTGCCAGCAGCCTAGCGGGACTATACTCTGGGGCCAACGTCCTGACTTTC.

The J gene is TRBJ2-3, the V gene TRBV29-1; possible D gene TRBD2, 6 bases. The germline V gene encodes CDR1 SQVTM and CDR2 ANQGSEA. The CDR3 length is 18 residues. V gave up 6 bases and J gave up 5 bases, with 30 bases separating them. The CDR3 DNA follows: TGCAGCGTAACCGAGCTAGCCGGGATTGCGGGGAGGAGAGATACGCAGTATTTT. Amino acids: CSVTELAGIAGRRDTQYF.